This TCR beta chain was recorded in a study of T-cell reconstitution after alpha-beta-depleted transplantation in children. Unique molecular identifiers featured in how the TCRbeta library was prepared. MiXCR, applied by TCRdb to the PCR reads, yields one record per CDR3 protein. The repertoire holds approximately 240,000 distinct CDR3 sequences, around 9.7% seen once, with about 4.9% in the top ten. This clonotype was picked up many times. Sequences were derived from PBMCs from the stem cell graft donor, sampled from the stem cell graft. The TCR comes from a human donor who donated a stem cell graft to a child with SCID.

The CDR3 sequence is CASSSKGVYYEQYF. For the CDR3, the DNA is TGTGCCAGCAGCTCGAAGGGGGTCTACTACGAGCAGTACTTC. This sequence joins TRBV7-2 and TRBJ2-7, with D possibly TRBD1 on 6 matching bases. The V and J ends lost 4 bases and 3 bases respectively, with 13 bases between them. The CDR3 extends over 14 amino acids. The V gene's germline CDR1 is SGHTA and CDR2 FQGNSA.